Below are 10 T cell receptor beta chains sequenced from a single sample in a study of T cells after yellow fever vaccination. Via MiXCR, TCRdb re-called the 5' RACE reads, giving one row per CDR3 protein. The sample contains roughly 320,000 distinct CDR3 sequences, around a tenth of which appear only once. The sample here was CD4+ T cells sorted from PBMCs, taken 45 days after the yellow fever booster vaccination. The receptors here all came from a man aged 18 to 30 who received the YFV17D yellow fever vaccine.

The chain carries TRBV20-1 and TRBJ1-1; perhaps TRBD1 as D (5 bases). The CDR3 length is 15 residues. The V gene lost 4 bases and the J gene lost 2 bases, with 17 bases spanning the gap. From germline, CDR1 is DFQATT and CDR2 SNEGSKA (reference sequence). As DNA, the CDR3 is TGCAGTGCTACTCTCTTGAGGGGAGATAACACTGAAGCTTTCTTT. Translated: CSATLLRGDNTEAFF.

The chain is built from TRBV12-3 or TRBV12-4 and TRBJ2-5; TRBD1 agrees at 8 bases. The CDR3 is 13 amino acids. The junction had 1 base not matched to a gene; V was cut back by 6 bases and J by 1 base. CDR3 nucleotide sequence: TGTGCCAGCAGGGGACAGGCCCAAGAGACCCAGTACTTC. This translates into CASRGQAQETQYF.

This clonotype was seen more than once but under ten times. The chain uses TRBV7-2 and TRBJ2-4; 8 nucleotides line up with TRBD2. CDR3 length: 12 residues. V gave up 5 bases and J gave up 10 bases; unmatched junction bases: 4. Germline V gene lookup returns CDR1 SGHTA and CDR2 FQGNSA. The DNA for the CDR3 is TGTGCCAGCAGCCTCGCTAGCGGGATTCAGTACTTC. Translation gives CASSLASGIQYF.

The chain couples TRBV29-1 to TRBJ1-1; D unresolved. This CDR3 has 12 amino acids. The germline V and J ends were trimmed by 6 bases and 0 bases, with 8 bases remaining between them. Germline loops: CDR1 SQVTM, CDR2 ANQGSEA. The CDR3 loop reads CSVKRMNTEAFF. The CDR3 nucleotides are TGCAGCGTAAAGAGGATGAACACTGAAGCTTTCTTT.

The V call is TRBV6-5, the J call TRBJ1-3; 7 nucleotides line up with TRBD1. CDR3 length equals 14 residues. The germline V gene encodes CDR1 MNHEY and CDR2 SVGAGI. Trimming cost V 6 bases and J 0 bases; bases outside gene matches: 2. The CDR3 nucleotides read TGTGCCAGCAGGACAGGGTTCTCTGGAAACACCATATATTTT. Protein sequence: CASRTGFSGNTIYF.

J is TRBJ2-1 and V is TRBV24-1; TRBD2 aligns across 7 bases. The CDR3 runs 15 residues. J gave up 9 bases and V 5 bases, and 12 bases lay outside the gene matches. CDR1 KGHDR and CDR2 SFDVKD come from the germline V gene. This chain's CDR3 is CATSGGGTHEIEQFF. DNA for the CDR3: TGTGCCACCAGTGGGGGGGGGACTCATGAAATTGAGCAGTTCTTC.

The chain carries TRBV12-3 or TRBV12-4 and TRBJ1-2, with D perhaps matching TRBD1 (5 bases). Trimming left V 6 bases short and J 3 bases short, with 14 bases between. The CDR3 loop spans 14 amino acids. For the CDR3, the DNA is TGTGCCAGCAGCCCAGTGGGAGGGGACTATGGCTACACCTTC. It translates to CASSPVGGDYGYTF.

The chain uses TRBV12-3 or TRBV12-4 and TRBJ2-3, with D tentatively TRBD2 (7 bases). The CDR3 spans 20 residues. V lost 6 bases and J 2 bases, leaving 30 bases between the germline ends. CDR3 loop: CASSAGWGSGGTQNTDTQYF. DNA for the CDR3: TGTGCCAGCAGCGCCGGCTGGGGATCCGGGGGGACACAAAACACAGATACGCAGTATTTT.

CDR3 loop: CSARTGGALDTEAFF. CDR3 nucleotides: TGCAGTGCCCGGACAGGGGGCGCCCTGGACACTGAAGCTTTCTTT. V and J are TRBV20-1 and TRBJ1-1, with 11 bases that match TRBD1. The junction had 9 bases not matched to a gene; V was cut back by 6 bases and J by 3 bases. The CDR3 loop spans 15 amino acids. CDR1 DFQATT and CDR2 SNEGSKA come from the germline V gene (reference sequence).

The V call is TRBV5-5, the J call TRBJ1-1; a weak D match, TRBD1 (5 bases). The CDR3 contains 14 residues. V lost 3 bases, J lost 8 bases, and 17 bases lay in between. The germline V gene has CDR1 SGHKS and CDR2 YYEKEE (reference sequence). This CDR3 is CASSSVPGRLEAFF. The CDR3 DNA is TGTGCCAGCAGCTCCGTTCCGGGACGCCTAGAAGCTTTCTTT. The entire variable domain, with the rest obtained from reference TRBV5-5 and TRBJ1-1, is as follows: DAGVTQSPTHLIKTRGQQVTLRCSPISGHKSVSWYQQVLGQGPQFIFQYYEKEERGRGNFPDRFSARQFPNYSSELNVNALLLGDSALYLCASSSVPGRLEAFFGQGTRLTVV.